This T cell receptor (beta chain) originates from a study of molecular identifiers for immune sequencing clone quantification. In germline, CDR1 is SQVTM, CDR2 ANQGSEA. The length of the CDR3 is 10 residues. The germline V and J ends were trimmed by 1 base and 15 bases, with 10 bases remaining between them. TCRdb analysed the PCR reads with MiXCR anew, one entry per CDR3 protein. This table holds about 320,000 distinct CDR3 sequences, about 22% found once. The sequenced sample was naive CD8+ T cells from blood, with Jurkat cell RNA spiked in. Specified subset: FACS-sorted CD8+CD4-CCR7+CD45RA+ naive T cells. This TCR came from a human donor in good health. Some libraries in this study had Jurkat cell RNA spiked in. The chain couples TRBV29-1 to TRBJ2-1, with TRBD2 as a possible D gene (5 bases). The CDR3 nucleotides are TGCAGCGTTGAAGGCCCTAGCTCGTTCTTC. Translation: CSVEGPSSFF.